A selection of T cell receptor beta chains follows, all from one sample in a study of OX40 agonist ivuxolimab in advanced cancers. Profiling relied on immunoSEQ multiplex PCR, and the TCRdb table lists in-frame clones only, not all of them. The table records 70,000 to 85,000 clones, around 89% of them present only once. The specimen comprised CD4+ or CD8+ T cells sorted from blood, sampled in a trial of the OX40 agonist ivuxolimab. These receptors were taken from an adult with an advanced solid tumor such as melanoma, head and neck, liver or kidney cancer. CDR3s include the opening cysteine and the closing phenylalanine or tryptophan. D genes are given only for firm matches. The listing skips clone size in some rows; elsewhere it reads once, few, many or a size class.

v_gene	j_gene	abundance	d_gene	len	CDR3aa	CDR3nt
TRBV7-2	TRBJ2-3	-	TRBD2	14	CASSLTGGFDTQYF	TGTGCCAGCAGCTTAACGGGGGGGTTTGATACGCAGTATTTT
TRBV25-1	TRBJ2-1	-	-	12	CASSENYNEQFF	TGTGCCAGCAGTGAAAATTACAATGAGCAGTTCTTC
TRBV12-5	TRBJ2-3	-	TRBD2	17	CASGLAQGLAGTDTQYF	TGTGCTAGTGGTTTGGCCCAGGGACTAGCGGGCACAGATACGCAGTATTTT
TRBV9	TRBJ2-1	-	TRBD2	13	CASSVDSGSLPFF	TGTGCCAGCAGCGTAGATAGCGGGAGTCTTCCGTTCTTC
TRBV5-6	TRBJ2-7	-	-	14	CASSLDYSSYEQYF	TGTGCCAGCAGCTTGGACTACTCTTCCTACGAGCAGTACTTC
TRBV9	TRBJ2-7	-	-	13	CASSVRGAGEQYF	TGTGCCAGCAGCGTAAGAGGGGCGGGCGAGCAGTACTTC
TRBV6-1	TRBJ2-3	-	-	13	CASTGTSTDTQYF	TGTGCCAGCACCGGGACTAGCACAGATACGCAGTATTTT
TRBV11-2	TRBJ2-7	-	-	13	CASSRGNSYEQYF	TGTGCCAGCAGCCGTGGAAACTCCTACGAGCAGTACTTC
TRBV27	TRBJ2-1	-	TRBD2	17	CASSSEALAGGYNEQFF	TGTGCCAGCAGTTCGGAGGCCTTAGCGGGGGGGTACAATGAGCAGTTCTTC
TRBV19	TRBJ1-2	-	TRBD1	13	CASRRDSSYGYTF	TGTGCCAGTCGAAGGGACAGCTCTTATGGCTACACCTTC
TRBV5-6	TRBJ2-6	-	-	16	CASSPGWASGANVLTF	TGTGCCAGCAGCCCCGGATGGGCCTCTGGGGCCAACGTCCTGACTTTC
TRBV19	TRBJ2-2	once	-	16	CASLQREQRNTGELFF	TGTGCCAGTCTTCAGAGGGAACAGCGGAACACCGGGGAGCTGTTTTTT
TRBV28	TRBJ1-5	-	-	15	CASSLNTGGDQPQHF	TGTGCCAGCAGTTTAAATACGGGGGGAGATCAGCCCCAGCATTTT
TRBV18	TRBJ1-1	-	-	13	CASSPGEGTEAFF	TGTGCCAGCTCACCAGGGGAGGGCACTGAAGCTTTCTTT
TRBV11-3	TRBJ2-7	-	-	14	CASSFLVGDYEQYF	TGTGCCAGCAGCTTTCTTGTGGGGGACTACGAGCAGTACTTC
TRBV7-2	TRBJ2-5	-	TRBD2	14	CASSFSGGQETQYF	TGTGCCAGCAGCTTTAGCGGGGGACAAGAGACCCAGTACTTC
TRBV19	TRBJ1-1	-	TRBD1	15	CASSITGTANTEAFF	TGTGCCAGTAGTATCACCGGGACAGCGAACACTGAAGCTTTCTTT
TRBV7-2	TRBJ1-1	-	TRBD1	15	CASSLGDRRNTEAFF	TGTGCCAGCAGCTTAGGGGACAGGCGGAACACTGAAGCTTTCTTT
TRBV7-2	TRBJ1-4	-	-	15	CASSLTGLPGEKLFF	TGTGCCAGCAGCTTAACCGGGCTCCCGGGGGAAAAACTGTTTTTT
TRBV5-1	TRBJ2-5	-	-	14	CASSSPGTEETQYF	TGCGCCAGCAGCTCCCCCGGGACGGAAGAGACCCAGTACTTC
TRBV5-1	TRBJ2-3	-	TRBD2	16	CASSLGLAGGTDTQYF	TGCGCCAGCAGCTTGGGTCTAGCGGGGGGCACAGATACGCAGTATTTT
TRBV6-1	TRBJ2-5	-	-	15	CASSEAPGYQETQYF	TGTGCCAGCAGTGAAGCCCCAGGGTATCAAGAGACCCAGTACTTC
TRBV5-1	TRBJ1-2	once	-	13	CASSFDANYGYTF	TGCGCCAGCAGCTTTGATGCTAACTATGGCTACACCTTC
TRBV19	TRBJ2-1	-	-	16	CASSIGGQNSYNEQFF	TGTGCCAGTAGTATAGGAGGGCAGAACTCCTACAATGAGCAGTTCTTC
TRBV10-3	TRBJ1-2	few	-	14	CAISPDPTGYGYTF	TGTGCCATCAGTCCCGATCCAACAGGCTATGGCTACACCTTC
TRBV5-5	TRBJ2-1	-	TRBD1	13	CASSSTGEGTQFF	TGTGCCAGCAGCTCGACAGGGGAAGGGACTCAGTTCTTC
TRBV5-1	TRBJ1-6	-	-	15	CASSLEGPRNSPLHF	TGCGCCAGCAGCTTGGAAGGACCTCGAAATTCACCCCTCCACTTT
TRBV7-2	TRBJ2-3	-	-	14	CASSLGFGEDTQYF	TGTGCCAGCAGCTTAGGTTTTGGGGAGGATACGCAGTATTTT